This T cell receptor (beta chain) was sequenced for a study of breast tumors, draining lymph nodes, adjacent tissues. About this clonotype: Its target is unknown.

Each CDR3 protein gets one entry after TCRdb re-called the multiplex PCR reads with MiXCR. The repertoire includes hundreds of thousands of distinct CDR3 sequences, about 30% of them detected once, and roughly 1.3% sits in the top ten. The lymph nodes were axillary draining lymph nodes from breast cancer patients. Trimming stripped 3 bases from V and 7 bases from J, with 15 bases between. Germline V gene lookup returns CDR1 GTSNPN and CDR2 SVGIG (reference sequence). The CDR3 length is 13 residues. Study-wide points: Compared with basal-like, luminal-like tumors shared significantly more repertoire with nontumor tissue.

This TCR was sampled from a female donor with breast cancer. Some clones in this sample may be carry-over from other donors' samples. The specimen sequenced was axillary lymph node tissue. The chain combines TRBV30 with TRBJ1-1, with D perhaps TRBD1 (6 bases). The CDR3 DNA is TGTGCCTGGAGGGTGGGGGGGCTAGTTGAAGCTTTCTTT. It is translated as CAWRVGGLVEAFF.